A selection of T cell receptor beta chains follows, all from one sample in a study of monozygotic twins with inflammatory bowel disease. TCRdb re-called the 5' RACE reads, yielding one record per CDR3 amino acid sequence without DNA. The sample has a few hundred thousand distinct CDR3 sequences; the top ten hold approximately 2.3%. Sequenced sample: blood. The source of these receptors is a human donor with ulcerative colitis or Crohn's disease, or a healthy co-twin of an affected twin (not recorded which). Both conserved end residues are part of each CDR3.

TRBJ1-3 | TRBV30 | CARRGGDRALSGNTIYF
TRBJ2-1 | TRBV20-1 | CSAAPPSAGEQFF
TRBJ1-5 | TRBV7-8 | CASSSYTGLGSNQPQHF
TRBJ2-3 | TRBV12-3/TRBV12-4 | CASSNLLLGNTQYF
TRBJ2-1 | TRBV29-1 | CSVEGQAFLNEQFF
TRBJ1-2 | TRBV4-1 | CASSQAITEYYGYTF
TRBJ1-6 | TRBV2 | CASSEQGGSPLHF
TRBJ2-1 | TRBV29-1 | CTGCLDRDRTEQFF
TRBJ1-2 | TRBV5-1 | CASSLGAGLLDGYTF
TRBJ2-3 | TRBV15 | CATSSAPGSQDTQYF
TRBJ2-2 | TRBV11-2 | CASSLEAPGELFF
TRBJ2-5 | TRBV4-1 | CASSQDMETQYF
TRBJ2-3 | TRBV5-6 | CASSLLAVTQYF
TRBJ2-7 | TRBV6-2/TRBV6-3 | CASSSRVPYEQYF
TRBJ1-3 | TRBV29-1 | CSVETRNTIYF
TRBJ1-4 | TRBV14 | CASSLAGRNEKLFF
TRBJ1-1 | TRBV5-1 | CASSLAGDRGAFF
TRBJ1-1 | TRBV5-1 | CASSLDTGTEAFF
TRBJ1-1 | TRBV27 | CASSLYSYGTGNTEAFF
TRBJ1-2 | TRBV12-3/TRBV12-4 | CASSPILQWRGGYTF
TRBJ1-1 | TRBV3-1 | CASSQETGTKVKAFF
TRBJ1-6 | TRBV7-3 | CASSRGRDNSPLHF
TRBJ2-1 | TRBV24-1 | CATSETGTHNEQFF
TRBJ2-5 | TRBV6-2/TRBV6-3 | CASSRSGGGGTRTQYF
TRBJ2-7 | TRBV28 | CASSLSLKVREQYF
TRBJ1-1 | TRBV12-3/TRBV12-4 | CASSLLGGNTEAFF
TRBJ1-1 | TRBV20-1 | CSARDGHSNTEAFF
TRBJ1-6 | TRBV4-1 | CASSPVNSPLHF
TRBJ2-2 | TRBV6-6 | CASQSTQGSGELFF
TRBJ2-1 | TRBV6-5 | CASRPGLYNEQFF
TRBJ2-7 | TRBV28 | CASSLQRGIRDEQYF
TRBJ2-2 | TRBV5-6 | CASSLPTSGYTGELFF
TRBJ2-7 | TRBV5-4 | CASSLARGSGGYYEQYF
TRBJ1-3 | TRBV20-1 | CSARGLGAGDSGNTIYF
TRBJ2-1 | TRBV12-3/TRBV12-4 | CATTPGHTYNEQFF
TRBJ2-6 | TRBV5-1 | CASSSAGAGANVLTF
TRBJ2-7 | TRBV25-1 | CASSPTSGFYEQYF
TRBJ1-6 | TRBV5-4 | CASSLAGTGSYNSPLHF
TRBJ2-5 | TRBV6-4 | CASSDSWGETQYF
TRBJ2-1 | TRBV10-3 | CAITMTSGNGNEQFF
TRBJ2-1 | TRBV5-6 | CASRPGLESNEQFF
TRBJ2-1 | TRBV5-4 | CASSLEFGTAYNEQFF
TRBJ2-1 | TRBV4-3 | CASSQAPETVGQFF
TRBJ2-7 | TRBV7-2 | CASSAPPPVGEQYF
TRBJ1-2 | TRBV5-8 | CASSSYRRGAAYYGYTF
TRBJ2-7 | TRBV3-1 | CASSQTGLPYEQYF
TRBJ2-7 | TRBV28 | CASSPHFYEQYF